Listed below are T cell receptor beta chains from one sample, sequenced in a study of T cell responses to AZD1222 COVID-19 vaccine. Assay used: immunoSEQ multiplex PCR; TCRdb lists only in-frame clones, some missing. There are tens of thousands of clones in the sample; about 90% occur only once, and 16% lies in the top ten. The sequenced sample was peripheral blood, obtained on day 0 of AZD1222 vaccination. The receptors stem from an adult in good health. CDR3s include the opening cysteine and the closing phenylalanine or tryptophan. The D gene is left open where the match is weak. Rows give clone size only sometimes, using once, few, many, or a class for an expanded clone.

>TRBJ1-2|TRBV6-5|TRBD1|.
CASRGGQYLGYGYTF
TGTGCCAGCAGGGGGGGACAGTACCTTGGCTATGGCTACACCTTC
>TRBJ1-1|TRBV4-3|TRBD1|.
CASSQANLRGQDTEAFF
TGCGCCAGCAGCCAAGCTAACTTGAGGGGGCAGGACACTGAAGCTTTCTTT
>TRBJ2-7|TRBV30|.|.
CAWSLGVSYEQYF
TGTGCCTGGAGTCTTGGGGTCTCGTACGAGCAGTACTTC
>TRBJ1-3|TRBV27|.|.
CASSRGGVGNTIYF
TGTGCCAGCAGCCGAGGGGGGGTCGGAAACACCATATATTTT
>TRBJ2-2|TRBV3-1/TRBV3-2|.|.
CASSQATDLRTGELFF
TGTGCCAGCAGCCAAGCTACGGATTTACGCACCGGGGAGCTGTTTTTT
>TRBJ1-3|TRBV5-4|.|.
CASSLGRGSGNTIYF
TGTGCCAGCAGCTTGGGACGGGGCTCTGGAAACACCATATATTTT
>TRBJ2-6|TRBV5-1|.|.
CASSPRVRSYTSGANVLTF
TGCGCCAGCAGCCCCAGGGTACGAAGCTACACCTCTGGGGCCAACGTCCTGACTTTC
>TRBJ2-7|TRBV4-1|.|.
CASSQEARNTYEQYF
TGCGCCAGCAGCCAAGAAGCCCGGAACACCTACGAGCAGTACTTC
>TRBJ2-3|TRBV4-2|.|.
CASSQDLGEFSGDTQYF
TGTGCCAGCAGCCAAGACCTTGGAGAGTTCTCCGGAGATACGCAGTATTTT
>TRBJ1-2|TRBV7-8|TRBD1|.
CASSPGTEYGYTF
TGTGCCAGCAGCCCCGGGACAGAATATGGCTACACCTTC
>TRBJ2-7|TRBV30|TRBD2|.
CAWRTSGAYEQYF
TGTGCCTGGAGGACTAGCGGCGCCTACGAGCAGTACTTC
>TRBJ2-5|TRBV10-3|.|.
CAISESSGSGETQYF
TGTGCCATCAGTGAGTCGTCCGGGTCCGGAGAGACCCAGTACTTC
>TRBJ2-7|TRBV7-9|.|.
CASSLVTYEQYF
TGTGCCAGCAGCTTAGTAACCTACGAGCAGTACTTC
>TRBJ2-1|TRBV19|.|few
CASSWRASSYNEQFF
TGTGCCAGTAGTTGGCGGGCGAGCTCCTACAATGAGCAGTTCTTC
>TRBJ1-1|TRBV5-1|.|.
CASSFQGLDTEAFF
TGCGCCAGCAGCTTTCAAGGGTTAGACACTGAAGCTTTCTTT
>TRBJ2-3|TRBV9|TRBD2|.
CASSGSSGWVDTQYF
TGTGCCAGCAGCGGGTCTAGCGGATGGGTGGATACGCAGTATTTT
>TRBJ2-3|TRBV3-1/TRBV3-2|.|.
CASSQALVTDTQYF
TGTGCCAGCAGCCAAGCTCTAGTCACAGATACGCAGTATTTT
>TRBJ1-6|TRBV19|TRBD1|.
CASSIGDRGNSPLHF
TGTGCCAGTAGTATCGGGGACAGGGGAAATTCACCCCTCCACTTT
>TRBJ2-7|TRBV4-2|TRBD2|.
CASSQEGSGSHEQYF
TGTGCCAGCAGCCAAGAGGGTAGCGGGAGCCACGAGCAGTACTTC
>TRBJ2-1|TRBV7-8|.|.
CASSLHYNEQFF
TGTGCCAGCAGCTTACACTACAATGAGCAGTTCTTC
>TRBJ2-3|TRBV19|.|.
CASSTHGRRAVDTQYF
TGTGCCAGTAGTACTCACGGACGCCGCGCGGTAGATACGCAGTATTTT
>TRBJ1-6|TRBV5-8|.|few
CASSPRGALNSPLHF
TGTGCCAGCAGCCCACGAGGGGCCCTTAATTCACCCCTCCACTTT
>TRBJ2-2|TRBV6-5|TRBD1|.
CASSYGTDSGELFF
TGTGCCAGCAGCTACGGGACAGACTCCGGGGAGCTGTTTTTT
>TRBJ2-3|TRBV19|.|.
CASSMLRITDTQYF
TGTGCCAGTAGTATGTTAAGGATCACAGATACGCAGTATTTT
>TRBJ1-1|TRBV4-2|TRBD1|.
CASSQEETGGNTEAFF
TGTGCCAGCAGCCAAGAAGAGACAGGGGGGAACACTGAAGCTTTCTTT
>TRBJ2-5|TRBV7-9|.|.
CASSPPSGLETQYF
TGTGCCAGCAGCCCCCCGTCGGGGTTGGAGACCCAGTACTTC
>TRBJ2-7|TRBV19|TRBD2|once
CASSLAGYEQYF
TGTGCCAGTAGTCTAGCGGGGTACGAGCAGTACTTC
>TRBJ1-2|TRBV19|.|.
CASSTGDTYGYTF
TGTGCCAGTTCGACAGGCGACACCTATGGCTACACCTTC
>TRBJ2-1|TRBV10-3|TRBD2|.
CAISESSSGDSSYNEQFF
TGTGCCATCAGTGAGTCGAGTAGCGGGGATAGCTCCTACAATGAGCAGTTCTTC
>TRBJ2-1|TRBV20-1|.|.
CSASLGGGGNNEQFF
TGCAGTGCTAGTCTGGGGGGCGGCGGGAACAATGAGCAGTTCTTC
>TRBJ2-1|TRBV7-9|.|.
CASSLGEGHGYNEQFF
TGTGCCAGCAGCTTGGGGGAGGGACACGGATACAATGAGCAGTTCTTC
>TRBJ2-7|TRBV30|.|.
CAWSQGAYEQYF
TGTGCCTGGAGTCAGGGCGCCTACGAGCAGTACTTC
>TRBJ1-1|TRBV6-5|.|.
CASSLSGTNTEAFF
TGTGCCAGCAGCCTATCCGGGACGAACACTGAAGCTTTCTTT
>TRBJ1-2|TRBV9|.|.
CASSEGPLVHYGYTF
TGTGCCAGCAGCGAGGGACCTTTAGTCCACTATGGCTACACCTTC
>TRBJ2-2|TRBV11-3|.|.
CASSIRASGELFF
TGTGCCAGCAGCATCAGGGCGTCCGGGGAGCTGTTTTTT
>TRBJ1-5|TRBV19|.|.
CASSYRGEANQPQHF
TGTGCCAGTAGTTATCGCGGTGAGGCAAATCAGCCCCAGCATTTT
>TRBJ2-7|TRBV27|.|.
CASSLSWGDAYEQYF
TGTGCCAGCAGTTTAAGTTGGGGGGATGCCTACGAGCAGTACTTC
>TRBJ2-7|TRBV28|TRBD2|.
CASSHPSGDDEQYF
TGTGCCAGCAGTCACCCTAGCGGGGACGACGAGCAGTACTTC
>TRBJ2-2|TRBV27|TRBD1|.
CASSSSGTGHGELFF
TGTGCCAGCAGCAGCTCCGGGACAGGGCACGGGGAGCTGTTTTTT
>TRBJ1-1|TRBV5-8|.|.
CASSLNTEAFF
TGTGCCAGCAGCTTGAACACTGAAGCTTTCTTT
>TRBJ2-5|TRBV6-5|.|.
CASSYPGGSETQYF
TGTGCCAGCAGTTACCCCGGGGGCTCAGAGACCCAGTACTTC
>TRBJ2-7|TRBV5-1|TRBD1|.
CASSPGTGQASYEQYF
TGCGCCAGCAGCCCGGGCACTGGACAGGCCTCCTACGAGCAGTACTTC
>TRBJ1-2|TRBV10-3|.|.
CAISESPDEGHGYTF
TGTGCCATCAGTGAGTCTCCAGACGAGGGACATGGCTACACCTTC
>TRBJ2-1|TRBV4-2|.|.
CASSQDPYRDHNEQFF
TGTGCCAGCAGCCAAGACCCGTACAGGGACCACAATGAGCAGTTCTTC
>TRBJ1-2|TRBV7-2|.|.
CASSLGDGQTHNYGYTF
TGTGCCAGCAGCTTAGGGGATGGACAAACACATAACTATGGCTACACCTTC
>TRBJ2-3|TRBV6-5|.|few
CASRGPSPTDTQYF
TGTGCCAGCAGAGGCCCTAGCCCCACAGATACGCAGTATTTT
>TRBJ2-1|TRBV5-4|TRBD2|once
CASSLASGSSNEQFF
TGTGCCAGCAGCTTGGCTAGCGGGAGCAGTAATGAGCAGTTCTTC
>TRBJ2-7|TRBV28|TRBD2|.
CASRPPGGASYEQYF
TGTGCCAGCAGACCCCCGGGGGGGGCGAGCTACGAGCAGTACTTC
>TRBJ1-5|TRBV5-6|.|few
CASSLLGISNQPQHF
TGTGCCAGCAGCTTGTTGGGGATTAGCAATCAGCCCCAGCATTTT
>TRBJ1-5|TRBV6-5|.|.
CASSTSLPRFQPQHF
TGTGCCAGCAGTACCTCGCTACCAAGGTTCCAGCCCCAGCATTTT
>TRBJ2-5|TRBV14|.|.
CASSLFQETQYF
TGTGCCAGCAGCCTCTTCCAAGAGACCCAGTACTTC